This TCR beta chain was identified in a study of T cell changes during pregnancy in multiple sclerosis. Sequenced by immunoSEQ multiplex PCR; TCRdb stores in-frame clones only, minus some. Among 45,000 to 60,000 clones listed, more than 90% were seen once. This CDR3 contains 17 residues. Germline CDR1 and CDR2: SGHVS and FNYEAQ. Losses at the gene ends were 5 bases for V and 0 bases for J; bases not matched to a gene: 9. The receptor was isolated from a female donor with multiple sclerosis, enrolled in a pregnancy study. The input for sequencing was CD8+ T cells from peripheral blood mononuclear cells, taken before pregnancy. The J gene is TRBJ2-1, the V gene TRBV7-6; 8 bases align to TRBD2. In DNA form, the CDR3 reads TGTGCCAGCAGCCCTGGGACTAGTCGGAGCTCCTACAATGAGCAGTTCTTC. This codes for CASSPGTSRSSYNEQFF.